A selection of T cell receptor beta chains follows, all from one sample in a study of T cells in Graves' hyperthyroidism and ophthalmopathy. TCRdb processed the multiplex PCR reads anew with MiXCR; each CDR3 protein has one entry. The sample records hundreds of thousands of distinct CDR3 sequences, about 15% being singletons. The source material was blood. Source of these receptors: a woman under 30 with Graves' hyperthyroidism that later progressed to Graves' ophthalmopathy. CDR3s include the opening cysteine and the closing phenylalanine or tryptophan. Each record gives: V gene, clone size, D gene, J gene, CDR3 protein, CDR3 DNA. D genes are given only for firm matches. The size of a clone is reported for some rows only, either as once, few or many, or as a class for expanded clones.

>TRBV4-1|few|TRBD1|TRBJ2-1
CASSPRTGGNEQFF
TGCGCCAGCAGCCCACGGACAGGGGGCAATGAGCAGTTCTTC
>TRBV27|.|.|TRBJ2-3
CASSLLFSSRTDTQYF
TGTGCCAGCAGTTTATTATTCAGTAGCCGCACAGATACGCAGTATTTT
>TRBV29-1|few|.|TRBJ2-7
CSVGGGEQYF
TGCAGCGTTGGGGGTGGCGAGCAGTACTTC
>TRBV6-1|.|.|TRBJ2-3
CASMTGYTDTQYF
TGTGCCAGCATGACGGGCTACACAGATACGCAGTATTTT
>TRBV9|many|TRBD2|TRBJ2-5
CASSAPGTSGREETQYF
TGTGCCAGCAGCGCACCCGGGACTAGCGGGAGAGAAGAGACCCAGTACTTC
>TRBV11-2|many|.|TRBJ2-5
CASSLGWGAETQYF
TGTGCCAGCAGCTTAGGATGGGGAGCAGAGACCCAGTACTTC
>TRBV25-1|few|TRBD2|TRBJ2-1
CASRKTGTRYNEQFF
TGTGCCAGCAGAAAAACCGGGACTAGGTACAATGAGCAGTTCTTC
>TRBV6-2/TRBV6-3|.|TRBD1|TRBJ2-2
CASSYSQGANTGELFF
TGTGCCAGCAGTTACTCCCAGGGGGCCAACACCGGGGAGCTGTTTTTT
>TRBV7-8|.|.|TRBJ2-1
CAGSFQGEQFF
TGTGCCGGCAGCTTTCAGGGGGAGCAGTTCTTC
>TRBV2|once|.|TRBJ2-7
CASSGPGRTYEQYF
TGTGCCAGCAGTGGCCCGGGACGCACCTACGAGCAGTACTTC
>TRBV2|.|.|TRBJ1-6
CASRELTDRGSPLHF
TGTGCCAGCAGGGAACTGACAGACCGGGGTTCACCCCTCCACTTT
>TRBV30|many|.|TRBJ1-1
CAWTPWGKGLNTEAFF
TGTGCCTGGACCCCCTGGGGAAAGGGTTTGAACACTGAAGCTTTCTTT
>TRBV28|many|TRBD1|TRBJ1-1
CASSLYSDRDTEAFF
TGTGCCAGCAGTTTATACTCGGACAGGGACACTGAAGCTTTCTTT
>TRBV30|many|.|TRBJ2-3
CAWDRSTDTQYF
TGTGCCTGGGACAGGAGCACAGATACGCAGTATTTT
>TRBV7-8|many|TRBD1|TRBJ1-4
CASSLGETGGLEKLFF
TGTGCCAGCAGCTTAGGGGAGACAGGGGGCTTGGAAAAACTGTTTTTT
>TRBV20-1|many|TRBD1|TRBJ1-1
CSAIQGAQTEAFF
TGCAGTGCCATACAGGGGGCACAGACTGAAGCTTTCTTT
>TRBV6-2/TRBV6-3|.|TRBD1|TRBJ2-7
CASSPYIGGYYEQYF
TGTGCCAGCAGTCCTTACATAGGGGGCTACTACGAGCAGTACTTC
>TRBV6-1|few|TRBD1|TRBJ2-1
CASGPGQGNNEQFF
TGTGCCAGCGGACCGGGACAGGGGAACAATGAGCAGTTCTTC
>TRBV13|.|TRBD1|TRBJ2-2
CASSHSLTGLYTGELFF
TGTGCCAGCAGTCACTCGCTGACAGGGCTTTACACCGGGGAGCTGTTTTTT
>TRBV20-1|.|.|TRBJ1-3
CSARDLTLSGDTIYF
TGCAGTGCTAGAGATCTCACACTCTCTGGAGACACCATATATTTT
>TRBV24-1|many|TRBD2|TRBJ2-7
CATSDSTSGGYEQYF
TGTGCCACCAGTGACTCGACTAGCGGGGGGTACGAGCAGTACTTC
>TRBV4-1|few|.|TRBJ2-4
CASSQVGKTIAKNIQYF
TGCGCCAGCAGCCAAGTCGGGAAGACAATAGCCAAAAACATTCAGTACTTC
>TRBV11-2|many|.|TRBJ1-1
CASSFGQTNTEAFF
TGTGCCAGCAGCTTTGGACAGACGAACACTGAAGCTTTCTTT
>TRBV28|many|TRBD1|TRBJ2-7
CASSPRTGGWNEQYF
TGTGCCAGCAGTCCCAGGACAGGGGGCTGGAACGAGCAGTACTTC
>TRBV28|many|TRBD2|TRBJ2-1
CASTPVLGTSGRGYSYNEQFF
TGTGCCAGCACCCCCGTATTGGGGACTAGCGGGAGAGGTTACTCCTACAATGAGCAGTTCTTC
>TRBV19|few|TRBD1|TRBJ1-5
CASTATGTIYNQPQHF
TGTGCCAGTACCGCGACAGGGACCATTTACAATCAGCCCCAGCATTTT
>TRBV7-7|few|TRBD2|TRBJ2-5
CASSPGLAGAETQYF
TGTGCTAGCAGTCCCGGACTAGCGGGTGCAGAGACCCAGTACTTC
>TRBV24-1|many|TRBD1|TRBJ2-7
CATSAGDRVPYEQYF
TGTGCCACCAGTGCAGGGGACAGGGTTCCCTACGAGCAGTACTTC
>TRBV7-8|few|TRBD2|TRBJ2-3
CASSLTPGLAGADTQYF
TGTGCCAGCAGCTTAACTCCGGGACTAGCGGGGGCGGATACGCAGTATTTT
>TRBV28|many|.|TRBJ2-7
CASSSSDAALYEQYF
TGTGCCAGCAGTTCCTCCGACGCGGCTCTTTACGAGCAGTACTTC
>TRBV6-1|few|TRBD1|TRBJ2-3
CASAGTGGTDTQYF
TGTGCCAGTGCCGGGACAGGGGGCACAGATACGCAGTATTTT
>TRBV20-1|many|.|TRBJ1-1
CSASDGRTPWYTEAFF
TGCAGTGCTTCGGACGGAAGGACCCCCTGGTACACTGAAGCTTTCTTT
>TRBV20-1|few|.|TRBJ1-4
CSAPRGGANEKLFF
TGCAGTGCTCCTCGAGGGGGGGCTAATGAAAAACTGTTTTTT
>TRBV20-1|few|.|TRBJ1-2
CSARDVRSLYGYTF
TGCAGTGCTAGAGATGTACGGAGCCTTTATGGCTACACCTTC
>TRBV9|.|.|TRBJ2-5
CASSVETQETQYF
TGTGCCAGCAGCGTAGAGACGCAAGAGACCCAGTACTTC
>TRBV28|many|TRBD2|TRBJ2-7
CASSLEWTSGSSFSYEQYF
TGTGCCAGCAGTTTGGAGTGGACTAGCGGGAGTTCCTTCTCCTACGAGCAGTACTTC
>TRBV7-9|.|TRBD2|TRBJ2-7
CASSLERLAPLNEQYF
TGTGCCAGCAGCTTAGAGAGACTAGCCCCTTTGAATGAGCAGTACTTC
>TRBV28|few|TRBD1|TRBJ1-5
CASSSPGQGQETQHF
TGTGCCAGCAGCTCCCCGGGACAGGGTCAAGAGACCCAGCATTTT
>TRBV6-1|.|.|TRBJ1-6
CASREEGILYNSPLHF
TGTGCCAGCAGAGAAGAGGGTATCCTCTATAATTCACCCCTCCACTTT
>TRBV5-1|many|TRBD1|TRBJ2-1
CASSLEGQGRDEQFF
TGCGCCAGCAGCTTGGAGGGACAGGGTAGGGATGAGCAGTTCTTC
>TRBV20-1|few|TRBD1|TRBJ1-5
CSARAAARQGALYSNQPQHF
TGCAGTGCTAGAGCTGCTGCGAGACAGGGGGCTCTCTATAGCAATCAGCCCCAGCATTTT
>TRBV7-8|many|.|TRBJ2-1
CASSLGSGSSYNEQFF
TGTGCCAGCAGCTTAGGGTCGGGTAGCTCCTACAATGAGCAGTTCTTC
>TRBV7-2|many|.|TRBJ2-7
CASSLGKLATYEQYF
TGTGCCAGCAGCCTTGGGAAACTAGCTACCTACGAGCAGTACTTC
>TRBV29-1|many|TRBD2|TRBJ2-5
CSVRGLAGVETQYF
TGCAGCGTTCGTGGACTAGCGGGAGTAGAGACCCAGTACTTC
>TRBV3-1|few|.|TRBJ1-2
CASSQGGRDYGYTF
TGTGCCAGCAGCCAAGGGGGACGGGACTATGGCTACACCTTC
>TRBV25-1|few|TRBD1|TRBJ1-2
CASSDPGTGWKGSNYGYTF
TGTGCCAGCAGTGATCCCGGGACAGGGTGGAAGGGTTCTAACTATGGCTACACCTTC
>TRBV2|many|.|TRBJ1-1
CASSVTWNTEAFF
TGTGCCAGCAGTGTGACCTGGAACACTGAAGCTTTCTTT
>TRBV24-1|many|.|TRBJ2-3
CATSDLVGASTDTQYF
TGTGCCACCAGTGACCTTGTTGGGGCTAGCACAGATACGCAGTATTTT
>TRBV28|.|.|TRBJ1-2
CATSVSTTGYGYTF
TGTGCCACCTCCGTTTCGACCACAGGCTATGGCTACACCTTC
>TRBV5-1|few|.|TRBJ2-7
CASSLVVGVHEQYF
TGCGCCAGCAGCTTGGTGGTGGGGGTACACGAGCAGTACTTC
>TRBV2|many|TRBD2|TRBJ2-1
CASRPRLSGLAGGEQFF
TGTGCCAGCAGGCCTCGACTCTCGGGACTAGCCGGGGGTGAGCAGTTCTTC
>TRBV20-1|many|TRBD2|TRBJ2-3
CSADGTSGFGTQYF
TGCAGTGCAGACGGGACTAGCGGGTTTGGTACGCAGTATTTT